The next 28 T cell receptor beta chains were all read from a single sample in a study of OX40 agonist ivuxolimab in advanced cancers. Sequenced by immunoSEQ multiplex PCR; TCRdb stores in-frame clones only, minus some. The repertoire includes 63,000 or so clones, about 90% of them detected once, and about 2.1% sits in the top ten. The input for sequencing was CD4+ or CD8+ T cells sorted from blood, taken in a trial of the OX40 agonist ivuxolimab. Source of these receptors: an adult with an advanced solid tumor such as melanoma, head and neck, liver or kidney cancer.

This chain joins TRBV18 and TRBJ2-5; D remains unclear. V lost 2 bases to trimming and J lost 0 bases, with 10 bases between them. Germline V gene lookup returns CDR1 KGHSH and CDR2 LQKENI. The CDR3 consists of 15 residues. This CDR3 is CASSPRLADQETQYF. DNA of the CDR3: TGTGCCAGCTCACCAAGGTTGGCAGACCAAGAGACCCAGTACTTC.

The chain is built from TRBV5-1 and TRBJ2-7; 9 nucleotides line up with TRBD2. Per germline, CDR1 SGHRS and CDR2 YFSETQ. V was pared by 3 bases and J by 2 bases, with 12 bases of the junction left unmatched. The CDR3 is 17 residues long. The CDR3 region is CASSWGLSSGVTYEQYF. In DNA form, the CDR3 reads TGCGCCAGCAGCTGGGGGCTCTCTAGCGGGGTAACCTACGAGCAGTACTTC.

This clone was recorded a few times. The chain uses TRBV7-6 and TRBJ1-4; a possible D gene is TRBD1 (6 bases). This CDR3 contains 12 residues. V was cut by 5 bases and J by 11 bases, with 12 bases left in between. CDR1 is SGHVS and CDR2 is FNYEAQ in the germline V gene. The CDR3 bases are TGTGCCAGCAGCCCCACACAGGGTAAACTGTTTTTT. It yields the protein CASSPTQGKLFF.

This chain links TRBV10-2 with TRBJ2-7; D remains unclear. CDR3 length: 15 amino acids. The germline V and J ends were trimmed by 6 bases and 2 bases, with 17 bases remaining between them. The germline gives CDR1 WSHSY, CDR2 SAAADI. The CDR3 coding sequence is TGCGCCAGCAGCAACATTGACACCTATACCTACGAGCAGTACTTC. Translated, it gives CASSNIDTYTYEQYF.

CDR3 loop: CASSIGGLAGGEQFF. The DNA of the CDR3 is TGTGCCAGTAGTATAGGCGGACTAGCGGGAGGTGAGCAGTTCTTC. This chain joins TRBV19 and TRBJ2-1, with 14 bases identical to TRBD2. The V segment lost 1 base and the J segment 9 bases; nucleotides outside the gene matches: 2. The CDR3 spans 15 residues. Germline-derived CDR1 and CDR2 are LNHDA and SQIVND (reference sequence).

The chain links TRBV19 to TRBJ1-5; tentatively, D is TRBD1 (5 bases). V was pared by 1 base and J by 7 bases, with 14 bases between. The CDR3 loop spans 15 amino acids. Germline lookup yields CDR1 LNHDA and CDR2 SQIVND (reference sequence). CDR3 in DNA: TGTGCCAGTAGTATAGTCAGCGGGGGGGAGCAGCCCCAGCATTTT. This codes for CASSIVSGGEQPQHF.

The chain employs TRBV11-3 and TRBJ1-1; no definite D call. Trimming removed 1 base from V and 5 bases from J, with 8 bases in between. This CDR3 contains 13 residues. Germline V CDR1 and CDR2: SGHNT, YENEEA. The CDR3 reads CASSLGMSTEAFF. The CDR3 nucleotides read TGTGCCAGCAGCTTAGGGATGAGTACTGAAGCTTTCTTT.

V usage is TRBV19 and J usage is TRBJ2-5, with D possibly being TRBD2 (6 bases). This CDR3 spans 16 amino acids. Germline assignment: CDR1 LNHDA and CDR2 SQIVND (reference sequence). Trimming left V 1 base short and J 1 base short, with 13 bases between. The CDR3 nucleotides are TGTGCCAGTAGTATAGGATTAGCGGCAGGCCAAGAGACCCAGTACTTC. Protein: CASSIGLAAGQETQYF.

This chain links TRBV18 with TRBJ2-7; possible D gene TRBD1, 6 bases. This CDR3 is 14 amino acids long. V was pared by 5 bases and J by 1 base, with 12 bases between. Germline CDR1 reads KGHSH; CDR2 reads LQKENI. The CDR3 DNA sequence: TGTGCCAGCTCAGGGGAACAGGGATCCTACGAGCAGTACTTC. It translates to CASSGEQGSYEQYF.

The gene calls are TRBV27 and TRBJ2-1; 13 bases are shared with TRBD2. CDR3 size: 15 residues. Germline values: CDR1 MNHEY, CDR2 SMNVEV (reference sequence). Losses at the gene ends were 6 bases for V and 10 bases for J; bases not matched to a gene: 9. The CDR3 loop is CASRSGTSGTGEQFF. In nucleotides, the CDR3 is TGTGCCAGCAGATCCGGGACTAGCGGGACGGGGGAGCAGTTCTTC.

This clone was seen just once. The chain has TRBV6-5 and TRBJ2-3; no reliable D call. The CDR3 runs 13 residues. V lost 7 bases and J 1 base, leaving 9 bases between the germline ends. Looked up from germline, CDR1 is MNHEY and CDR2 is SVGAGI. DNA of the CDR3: TGTGCCAGCACCCCCTTTGGCACAGATACGCAGTATTTT. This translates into CASTPFGTDTQYF.

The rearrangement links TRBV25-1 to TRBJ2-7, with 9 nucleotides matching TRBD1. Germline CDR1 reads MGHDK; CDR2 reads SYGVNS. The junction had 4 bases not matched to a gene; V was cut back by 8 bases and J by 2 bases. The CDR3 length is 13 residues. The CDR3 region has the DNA TGTGCCAGCCGGGACAGGGCGACCTACGAGCAGTACTTC. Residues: CASRDRATYEQYF.

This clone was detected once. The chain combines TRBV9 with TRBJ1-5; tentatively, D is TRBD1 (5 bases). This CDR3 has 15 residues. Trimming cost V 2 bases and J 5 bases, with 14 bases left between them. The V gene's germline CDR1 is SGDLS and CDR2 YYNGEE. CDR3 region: CASSVGTRGDQPQHF. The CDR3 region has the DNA TGTGCCAGCAGCGTCGGGACGCGGGGCGATCAGCCCCAGCATTTT.

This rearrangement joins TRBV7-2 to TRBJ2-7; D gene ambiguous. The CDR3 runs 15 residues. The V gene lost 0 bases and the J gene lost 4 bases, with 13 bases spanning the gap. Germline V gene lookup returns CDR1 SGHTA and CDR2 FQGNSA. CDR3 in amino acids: CASSLALYPTYEQYF. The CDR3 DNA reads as TGTGCCAGCAGCTTAGCGCTATACCCAACATACGAGCAGTACTTC.

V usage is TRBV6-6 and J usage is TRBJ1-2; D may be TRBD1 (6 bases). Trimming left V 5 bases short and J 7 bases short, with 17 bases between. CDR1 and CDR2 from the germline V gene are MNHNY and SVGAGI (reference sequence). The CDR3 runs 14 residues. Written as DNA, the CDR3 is TGTGCCAGCAGTATCTCTCCAGGGGTCGGTGGCTACACCTTC. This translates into CASSISPGVGGYTF.

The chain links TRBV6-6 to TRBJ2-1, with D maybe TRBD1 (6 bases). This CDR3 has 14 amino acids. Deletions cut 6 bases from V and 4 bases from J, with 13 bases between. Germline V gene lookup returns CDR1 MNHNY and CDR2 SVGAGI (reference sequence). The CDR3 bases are TGTGCCAGCAGCCCCGGGACATCTTACAATGAGCAGTTCTTC. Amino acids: CASSPGTSYNEQFF.

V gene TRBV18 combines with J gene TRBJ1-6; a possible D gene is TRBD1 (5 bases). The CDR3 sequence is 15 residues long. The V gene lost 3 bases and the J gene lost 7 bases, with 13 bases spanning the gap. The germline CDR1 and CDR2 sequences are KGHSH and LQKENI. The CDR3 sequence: CASSPLVGENSPLHF. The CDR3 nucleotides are TGTGCCAGCTCACCCCTGGTGGGGGAAAATTCACCCCTCCACTTT. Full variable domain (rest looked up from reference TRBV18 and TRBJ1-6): NAGVMQNPRHLVRRRGQEARLRCSPMKGHSHVYWYRQLPEEGLKFMVYLQKENIIDESGMPKERFSAEFPKEGPSILRIQQVVRGDSAAYFCASSPLVGENSPLHFGNGTRLTVT.

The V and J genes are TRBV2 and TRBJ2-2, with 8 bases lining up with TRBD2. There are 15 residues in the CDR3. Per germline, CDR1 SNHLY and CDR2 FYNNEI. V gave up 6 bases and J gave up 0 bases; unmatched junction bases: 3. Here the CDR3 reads CASRLAVANTGELFF. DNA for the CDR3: TGTGCCAGCAGACTAGCGGTGGCGAACACCGGGGAGCTGTTTTTT.

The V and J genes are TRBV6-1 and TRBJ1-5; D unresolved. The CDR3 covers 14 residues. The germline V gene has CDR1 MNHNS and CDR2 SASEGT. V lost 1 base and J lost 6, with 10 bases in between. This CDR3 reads CASSEVGLVQPQHF. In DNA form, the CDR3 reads TGTGCCAGCAGTGAAGTAGGGTTGGTTCAGCCCCAGCATTTT.

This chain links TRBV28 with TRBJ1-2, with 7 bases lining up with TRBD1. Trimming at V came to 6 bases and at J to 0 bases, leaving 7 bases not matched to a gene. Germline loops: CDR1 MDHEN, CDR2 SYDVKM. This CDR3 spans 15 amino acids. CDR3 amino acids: CASRQGQRANYGYTF. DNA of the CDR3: TGTGCCAGCAGGCAGGGACAGAGAGCTAACTATGGCTACACCTTC.

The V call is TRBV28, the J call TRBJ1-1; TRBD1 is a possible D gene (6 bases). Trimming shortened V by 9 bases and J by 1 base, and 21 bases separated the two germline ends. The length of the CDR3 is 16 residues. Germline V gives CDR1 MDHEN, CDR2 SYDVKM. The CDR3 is CASPPLLGGTNTEAFF. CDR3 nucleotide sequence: TGTGCCAGTCCTCCCCTTCTAGGGGGGACGAACACTGAAGCTTTCTTT. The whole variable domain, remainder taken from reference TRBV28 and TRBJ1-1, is DVKVTQSSRYLVKRTGEKVFLECVQDMDHENMFWYRQDPGLGLRLIYFSYDVKMKEKGDIPEGYSVSREKKERFSLILESASTNQTSMYLCASPPLLGGTNTEAFFGQGTRLTVV.

This chain's CDR3 is CASSYTRGGTQPQHF. The CDR3 DNA follows: TGTGCCAGCAGTTATACTAGAGGCGGGACACAGCCCCAGCATTTT. The J gene is TRBJ1-5, the V gene TRBV6-6, with D tentatively TRBD1 (6 bases). This CDR3 has 15 amino acids. CDR1 and CDR2 (germline): MNHNY, SVGAGI (reference sequence). Trimming shortened V by 3 bases and J by 7 bases, and 16 bases separated the two germline ends.

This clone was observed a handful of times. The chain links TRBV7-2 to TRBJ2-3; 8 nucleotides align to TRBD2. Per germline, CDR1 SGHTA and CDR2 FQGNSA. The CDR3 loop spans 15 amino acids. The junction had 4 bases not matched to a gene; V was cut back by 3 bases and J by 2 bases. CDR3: CASSFQRGNTDTQYF. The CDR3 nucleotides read TGTGCCAGCAGCTTCCAGCGGGGGAACACAGATACGCAGTATTTT.

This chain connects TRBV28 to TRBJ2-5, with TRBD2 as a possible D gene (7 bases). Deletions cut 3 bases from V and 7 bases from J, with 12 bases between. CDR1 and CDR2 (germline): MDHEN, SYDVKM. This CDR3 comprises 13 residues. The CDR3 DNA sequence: TGTGCCAGCAGTTTGGGGGAGGGGGGGACCCAGTACTTC. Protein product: CASSLGEGGTQYF.

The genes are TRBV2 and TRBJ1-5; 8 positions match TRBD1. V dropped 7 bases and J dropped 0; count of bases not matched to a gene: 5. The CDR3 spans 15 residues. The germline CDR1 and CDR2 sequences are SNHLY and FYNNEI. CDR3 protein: CASNPTGGSNQPQHF. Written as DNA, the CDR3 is TGTGCCAGCAACCCCACAGGGGGTAGCAATCAGCCCCAGCATTTT.

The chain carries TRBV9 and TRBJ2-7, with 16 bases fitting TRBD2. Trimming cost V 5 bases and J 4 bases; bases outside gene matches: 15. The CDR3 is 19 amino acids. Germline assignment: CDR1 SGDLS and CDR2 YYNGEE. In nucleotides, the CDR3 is TGTGCCAGCAGGATCGGACAACCGGGACTAGCGGGAGGGCGATACGAGCAGTACTTC. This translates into CASRIGQPGLAGGRYEQYF.

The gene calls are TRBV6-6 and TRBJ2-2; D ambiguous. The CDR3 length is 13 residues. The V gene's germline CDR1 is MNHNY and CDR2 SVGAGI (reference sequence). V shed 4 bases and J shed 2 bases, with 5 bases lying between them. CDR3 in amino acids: CASSSHNTGELFF. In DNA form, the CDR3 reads TGTGCCAGCAGTTCCCACAACACCGGGGAGCTGTTTTTT.

The DNA of the CDR3 is TGCGCCAGCGGACAGGGGAGAAACACAGATACGCAGTATTTT. As protein: CASGQGRNTDTQYF. The rearrangement uses TRBV5-1 and TRBJ2-3; 9 nucleotides align to TRBD1. The CDR3 length is 14 residues. The V and J ends lost 7 bases and 2 bases, in that order; junction bases with no gene match: 5. CDR1 is SGHRS and CDR2 is YFSETQ in the germline V gene.